One T cell receptor (beta chain) is described in this entry. Its antigen is still unknown. Some clones are missing from TCRdb's copy, which holds only in-frame ones; the method was immunoSEQ multiplex PCR. The sample has roughly 100,000 clones; around 91% are singletons. This sample was included in a study of T cell responses to AZD1222 COVID-19 vaccine. Study results and caveats: Mostly white British, mostly female donors; authors suggested clonal diversity may be underestimated. CD4 TCRs linked to vaccination spanned spike, dominating at 160-218 and 743-854. Samples come after the peak T cell response, not at day 14. Spike-specific TCR depth and breadth grew after two AZD1222 doses.

The CDR3 extends over 14 amino acids. Trimming cost V 4 bases and J 9 bases; bases outside gene matches: 8. CDR1 and CDR2 from the germline V gene are SGHRS and YFSETQ. The source of this sequence is an adult who received the AZD1222 COVID-19 vaccine. The sample consisted of peripheral blood, taken 28 days after the second AZD1222 dose. The chain combines TRBV5-1 with TRBJ2-1; 9 bases map to TRBD2. This CDR3 is CASSLTSGSLEQFF. In DNA, the CDR3 is TGCGCCAGCAGCCTGACTAGCGGCTCTCTTGAGCAGTTCTTC.